This T cell receptor (beta chain) comes out of a study of cytomegalovirus exposure and HLA in healthy donors. General study results and limits: Among TCR beta chains, those listed as cytomegalovirus-associated numbered 164. Three CMV-associated chains proved CMV antigen-specific in vitro. Reports described diagnosis of cytomegalovirus status by the classifier as highly specific and sensitive.

Germline CDR1 and CDR2: MGHDK and SYGVNS. The CDR3 spans 14 residues. With V trimmed by 6 bases and J by 3 bases, 4 bases remained unmatched. A note on this clone: As yet, its antigen is unknown.

Libraries were prepared by immunoSEQ multiplex PCR; TCRdb keeps only in-frame clonotypes and omits some of them. The data show about 110,000 clones, 90% to 97% seen once. It was the roughly 130-subject validation cohort, separate from the roughly 700-subject first cohort, to which the donors belonged. The gene calls are TRBV25-1 and TRBJ2-2; 7 nucleotides align to TRBD1. The receptor was derived from a woman between 18 and 30 years old in good health and CMV-seronegative. The sequenced material came from PBMCs. In DNA form, the CDR3 reads TGTGCCAGCAGGGACAGGTCGGACACCGGGGAGCTGTTTTTT. Its translation is CASRDRSDTGELFF.